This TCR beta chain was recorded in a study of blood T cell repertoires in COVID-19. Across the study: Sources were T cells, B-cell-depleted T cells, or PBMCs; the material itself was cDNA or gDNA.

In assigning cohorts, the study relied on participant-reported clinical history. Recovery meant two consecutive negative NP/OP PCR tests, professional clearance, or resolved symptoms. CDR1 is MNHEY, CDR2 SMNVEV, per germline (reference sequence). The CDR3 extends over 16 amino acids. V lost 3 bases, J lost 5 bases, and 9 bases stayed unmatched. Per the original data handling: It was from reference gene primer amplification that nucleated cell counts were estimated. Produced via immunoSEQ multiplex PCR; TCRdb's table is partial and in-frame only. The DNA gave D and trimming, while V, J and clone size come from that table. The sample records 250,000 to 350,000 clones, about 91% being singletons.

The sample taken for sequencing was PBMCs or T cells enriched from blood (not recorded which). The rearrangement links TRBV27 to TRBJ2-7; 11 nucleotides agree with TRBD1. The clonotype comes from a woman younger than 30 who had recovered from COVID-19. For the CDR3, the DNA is TGTGCCAGCAGTTTGGGGCGGGACAGGGGGTTCCACGAGCAGTACTTC. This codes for CASSLGRDRGFHEQYF.